This TCR beta chain stems from a study of cytomegalovirus exposure and HLA in healthy donors. In the study overall: In an earlier analysis, 90 million to 120 million unique TCR beta sequences were found from 150 million to 200 million T cells. Study-level points and caveats: It was reported that TCR beta sequences correctly inferred the HLA-A and HLA-B alleles for most subjects. Within a later analysis, the majority of CMV-associated TCR beta chains appeared HLA-restricted. The dataset shows that most TCR sequences were rare, while some public TCRs occurred in many donors.

Amplification used 60 Vbeta primers and 13 Jbeta primers. Some clones are missing from TCRdb's copy, which holds only in-frame ones; the method was immunoSEQ multiplex PCR. The listing contains tens of thousands of clones. Worth noting for this clone: Its specificity is unknown.

The CDR3 spans 12 residues. Germline lookup yields CDR1 MNHEY and CDR2 SVGAGI. Trimming cost V 8 bases and J 4 bases, with 11 bases left between them. The sequenced material came from PBMCs. The TCR was taken from a man aged 30 to 45 in good health and CMV-seronegative. This rearrangement joins TRBV6-5 to TRBJ2-5; maybe TRBD2 (6 bases). DNA of the CDR3: TGTGCCAGCGGAGGGACCCCAGAGACCCAGTACTTC. The encoded protein is CASGGTPETQYF.